The next 13 T cell receptor beta chains were all read from a single sample in a study of blood T cells in healthy people across ages. A second PCR of about 6 to 12 cycles used a sample-barcoded 5' primer and a J-beta primer mix. Each CDR3 protein is one row after TCRdb ran MiXCR on the 5' RACE reads. The table includes fewer than 2,000,000 distinct CDR3 sequences, 35% to 50% detected once. Sequenced material: blood. Source of these receptors: a human donor in good health.

The genes are TRBV11-2 and TRBJ1-2; 7 bases are a match to TRBD1. The CDR3 spans 17 residues. The germline CDR1 and CDR2 sequences are SGHAT and FQNNGV. The V gene end was trimmed by 5 bases and the J gene end by 1 base; junction bases not matched to a gene: 13. CDR3 residues: CASSPARTGYDNYGYTF. The CDR3 region has the DNA TGTGCCAGCAGCCCCGCCCGGACAGGATACGATAACTATGGCTACACCTTC.

As to this clonotype: At one end, the junction sequence differs from germline, possibly due to a read error. This sequence joins TRBV13 and TRBJ2-1, with a tentative D call TRBD2 (7 bases). This CDR3 region has 18 residues. The germline V gene has CDR1 PRHDT and CDR2 FYEKMQ (reference sequence). In DNA, the CDR3 is TGTGCCAGCAGCTTAGGCGAGGCGGGGGCGAGCTCCTACAATGGGCAGTTCTTC. Protein product: CASSLGEAGASSYNGQFF.

This clonotype has just one count. The V and J genes are TRBV4-1 and TRBJ1-1, with D unclear. This CDR3 contains 15 residues. Trimming took 1 base from V and 2 from J, leaving 11 bases between them. The V gene's germline CDR1 is MGHRA and CDR2 YSYEKL. CDR3 loop: CASSQVRGDNTEAFF. DNA for the CDR3: TGCGCCAGCAGCCAAGTGCGGGGTGACAACACTGAAGCTTTCTTT.

This clonotype has only a few counts. This rearrangement joins TRBV2 to TRBJ2-1; 8 bases agree with TRBD1. Unmatched junction bases numbered 4, after V lost 0 bases and J lost 3 bases. Germline CDR1 SNHLY, CDR2 FYNNEI. The CDR3 totals 16 residues. The CDR3: CASSEAPGQVYNEQFF. As DNA, the CDR3 is TGTGCCAGCAGTGAAGCGCCGGGACAGGTCTACAATGAGCAGTTCTTC.

The chain links TRBV29-1 to TRBJ2-5; D is tentatively TRBD1 or TRBD2 (6 bases each). Trimming cost V 0 bases and J 5 bases, with 13 bases left between them. Germline values: CDR1 SQVTM, CDR2 ANQGSEA. The CDR3 length is 14 residues. The CDR3 sequence: CSVEDHRGRETQYF. CDR3 bases: TGCAGCGTTGAAGATCACCGGGGGCGGGAGACCCAGTACTTC.

This chain links TRBV20-1 with TRBJ1-4, with 7 bases identical to TRBD1. J gave up 8 bases and V 5 bases, and 17 bases lay outside the gene matches. There are 16 residues in the CDR3. The germline gives CDR1 DFQATT, CDR2 SNEGSKA (reference sequence). CDR3 loop: CSALDRLVWGEEKLFF. The CDR3 DNA follows: TGCAGTGCTTTGGACAGGCTCGTATGGGGTGAGGAAAAACTGTTTTTT.

This clonotype has more than one count but fewer than ten. The chain links TRBV6-5 to TRBJ1-2; a weak D match, TRBD1 (6 bases). Trimming took 0 bases from V and 0 from J, leaving 14 bases between them. The length of the CDR3 is 17 residues. Germline CDR1 and CDR2: MNHEY and SVGAGI. CDR3 bases: TGTGCCAGCAGTTACTCCCCCTGGGACACCTCTAACTATGGCTACACCTTC. Translation gives CASSYSPWDTSNYGYTF.

The gene calls are TRBV21-1 and TRBJ2-3. TRBV21-1 is marked as a pseudogene. This CDR3 region has 14 residues. CDR3 loop: CTSSIRDPTDTQYF. CDR3 coding DNA: TGTACCAGCAGCATTAGGGATCCGACAGATACGCAGTATTTT.

This chain links TRBV4-3 with TRBJ1-2, with D possibly being TRBD1 (6 bases). Germline V gene lookup returns CDR1 LGHNA and CDR2 YSLEER. The CDR3 has 15 amino acids. Trimming pared 0 bases from V and 4 bases from J, leaving 12 bases between. The CDR3 protein is CASSQDRGQTYGYTF. The CDR3 DNA reads as TGCGCCAGCAGCCAAGACAGAGGACAGACCTATGGCTACACCTTC.

This clonotype was counted a few times. The gene calls are TRBV5-6 and TRBJ1-2; 8 bases match TRBD1. Trimming took 5 bases from V and 3 from J; bases not matched to a gene: 6. CDR1 and CDR2 (germline): SGHDT, YYEEEE. CDR3 length: 14 amino acids. CDR3 bases: TGTGCCAGCAGACCCGACAGGGGACACTATGGCTACACCTTC. Amino acids: CASRPDRGHYGYTF.

A few counts support this clonotype. This chain links TRBV12-3 or TRBV12-4 with TRBJ1-1; TRBD1 matches 8 bases. The V segment lost 3 bases and the J segment 1 base; nucleotides outside the gene matches: 4. The CDR3 loop spans 15 amino acids. Here the CDR3 reads CASSFRDRSNTEAFF. The CDR3 DNA follows: TGTGCCAGCAGTTTCCGGGACAGGTCGAACACTGAAGCTTTCTTT.

The CDR3 nucleotides read TGCAGTGTAAAGTCAACTAGCGGGGGGGGCGAGCAGTACTTC. Translated, it gives CSVKSTSGGGEQYF. This chain connects TRBV20-1 to TRBJ2-5; 13 nucleotides agree with TRBD2. TRBJ2-7 explains the end of the DNA better; the J call may be wrong. Germline V gene data show CDR1 as DFQATT and CDR2 as SNEGSKA (reference sequence). The CDR3 totals 14 residues.

This clonotype was counted only a few times. The chain recombines TRBV20-1 with TRBJ2-5; D possibly corresponds to TRBD2 (6 bases). V was shortened by 0 bases and J by 1 base, with 9 bases between the two germline ends. The CDR3 covers 14 residues. Germline V gene sequence: CDR1 DFQATT, CDR2 SNEGSKA (reference sequence). This CDR3 is CSAREGLSQETQYF. The CDR3 coding sequence is TGCAGTGCTAGAGAGGGACTTTCCCAAGAGACCCAGTACTTC.